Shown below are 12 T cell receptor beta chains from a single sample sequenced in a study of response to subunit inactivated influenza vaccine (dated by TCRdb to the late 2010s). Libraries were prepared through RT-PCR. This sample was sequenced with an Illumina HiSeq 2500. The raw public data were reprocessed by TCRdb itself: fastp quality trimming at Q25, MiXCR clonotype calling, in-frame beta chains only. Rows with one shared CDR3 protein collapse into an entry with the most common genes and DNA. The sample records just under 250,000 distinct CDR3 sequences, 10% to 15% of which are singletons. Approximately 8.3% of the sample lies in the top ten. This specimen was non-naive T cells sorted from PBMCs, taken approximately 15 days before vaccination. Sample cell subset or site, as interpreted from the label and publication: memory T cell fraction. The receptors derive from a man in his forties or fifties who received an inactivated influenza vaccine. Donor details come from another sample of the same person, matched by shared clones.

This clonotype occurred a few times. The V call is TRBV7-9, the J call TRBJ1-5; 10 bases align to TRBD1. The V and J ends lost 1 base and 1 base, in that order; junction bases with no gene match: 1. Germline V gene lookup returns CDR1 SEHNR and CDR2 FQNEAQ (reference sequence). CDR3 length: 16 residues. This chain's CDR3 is CASSLVTGGSNQPQHF. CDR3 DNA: TGTGCCAGCAGCTTAGTGACAGGGGGCAGCAATCAGCCCCAGCATTTT. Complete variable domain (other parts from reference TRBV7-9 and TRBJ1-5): DTGVSQNPRHKITKRGQNVTFRCDPISEHNRLYWYRQTLGQGPEFLTYFQNEAQLEKSRLLSDRFSAERPKGSFSTLEIQRTEQGDSAMYLCASSLVTGGSNQPQHFGDGTRLSIL.

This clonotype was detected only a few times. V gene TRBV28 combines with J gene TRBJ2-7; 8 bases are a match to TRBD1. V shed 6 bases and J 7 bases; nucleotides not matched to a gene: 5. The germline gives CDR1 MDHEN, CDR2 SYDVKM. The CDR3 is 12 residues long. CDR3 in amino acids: CASRPGGREQYF. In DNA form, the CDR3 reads TGTGCCAGCAGGCCAGGGGGCAGGGAGCAGTACTTC. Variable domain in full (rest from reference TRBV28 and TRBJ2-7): DVKVTQSSRYLVKRTGEKVFLECVQDMDHENMFWYRQDPGLGLRLIYFSYDVKMKEKGDIPEGYSVSREKKERFSLILESASTNQTSMYLCASRPGGREQYFGPGTRLTVT.

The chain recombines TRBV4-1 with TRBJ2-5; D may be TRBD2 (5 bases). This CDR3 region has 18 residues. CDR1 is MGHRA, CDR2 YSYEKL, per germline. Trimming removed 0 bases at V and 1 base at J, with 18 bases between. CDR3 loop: CASSQDRSSGWFQETQYF. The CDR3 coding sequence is TGCGCCAGCAGCCAAGATCGATCCTCGGGATGGTTCCAAGAGACCCAGTACTTC.

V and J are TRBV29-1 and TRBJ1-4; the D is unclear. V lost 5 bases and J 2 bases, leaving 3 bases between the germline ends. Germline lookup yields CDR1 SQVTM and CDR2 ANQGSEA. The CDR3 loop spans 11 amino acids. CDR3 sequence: CSVLTNEKLFF. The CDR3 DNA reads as TGCAGCGTTCTGACTAATGAAAAACTGTTTTTT. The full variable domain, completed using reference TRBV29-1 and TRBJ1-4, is SAVISQKPSRDICQRGTSLTIQCQVDSQVTMMFWYRQQPGQSLTLIATANQGSEATYESGFVIDKFPISRPNLTFSTLTVSNMSPEDSSIYLCSVLTNEKLFFGSGTQLSVL.

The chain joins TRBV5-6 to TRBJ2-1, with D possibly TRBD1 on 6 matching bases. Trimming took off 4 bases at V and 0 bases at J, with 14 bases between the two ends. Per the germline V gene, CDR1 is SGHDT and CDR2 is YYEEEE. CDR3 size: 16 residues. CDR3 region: CASSPGDMNSYNEQFF. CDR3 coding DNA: TGTGCCAGCAGCCCCGGGGACATGAACTCCTACAATGAGCAGTTCTTC.

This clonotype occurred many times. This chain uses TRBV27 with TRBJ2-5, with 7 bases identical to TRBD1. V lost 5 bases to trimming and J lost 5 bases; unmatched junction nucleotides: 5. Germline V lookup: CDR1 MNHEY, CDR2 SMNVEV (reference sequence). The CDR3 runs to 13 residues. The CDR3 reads CASSPGQWETQYF. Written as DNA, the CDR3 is TGTGCCAGCAGTCCGGGACAGTGGGAGACCCAGTACTTC.

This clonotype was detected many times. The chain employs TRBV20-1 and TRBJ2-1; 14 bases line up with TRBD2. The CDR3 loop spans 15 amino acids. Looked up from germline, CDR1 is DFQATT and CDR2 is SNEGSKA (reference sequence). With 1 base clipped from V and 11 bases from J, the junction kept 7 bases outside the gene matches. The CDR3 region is CSARVWTSGRTQQFF. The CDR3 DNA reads TGCAGTGCTAGAGTGTGGACTAGCGGGAGGACCCAGCAGTTCTTC.

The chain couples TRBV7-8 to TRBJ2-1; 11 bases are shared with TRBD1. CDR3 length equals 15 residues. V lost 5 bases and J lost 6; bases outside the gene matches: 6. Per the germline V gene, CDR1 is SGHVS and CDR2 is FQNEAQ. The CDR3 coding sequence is TGTGCCAGCAGCCGAGGGACAGGGGGGAGCAATGAGCAGTTCTTC. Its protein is CASSRGTGGSNEQFF.

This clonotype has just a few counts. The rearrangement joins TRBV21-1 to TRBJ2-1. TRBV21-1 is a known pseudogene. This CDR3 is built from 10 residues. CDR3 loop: CASSKNEQFF. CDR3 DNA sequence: TGTGCCAGCAGCAAAAACGAGCAGTTCTTC.

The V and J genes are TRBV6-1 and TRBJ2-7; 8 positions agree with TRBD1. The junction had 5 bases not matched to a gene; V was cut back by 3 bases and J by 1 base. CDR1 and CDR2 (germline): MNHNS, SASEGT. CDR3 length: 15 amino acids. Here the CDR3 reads CASSEGTGPSYEQYF. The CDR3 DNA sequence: TGTGCCAGCAGTGAGGGGACAGGCCCTTCCTACGAGCAGTACTTC.

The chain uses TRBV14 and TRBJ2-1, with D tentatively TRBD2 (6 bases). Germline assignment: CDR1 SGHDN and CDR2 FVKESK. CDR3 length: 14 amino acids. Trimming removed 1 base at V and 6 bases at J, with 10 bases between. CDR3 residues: CASSQVNSGNEQFF. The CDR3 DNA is TGTGCCAGCAGCCAAGTTAATAGCGGCAATGAGCAGTTCTTC.

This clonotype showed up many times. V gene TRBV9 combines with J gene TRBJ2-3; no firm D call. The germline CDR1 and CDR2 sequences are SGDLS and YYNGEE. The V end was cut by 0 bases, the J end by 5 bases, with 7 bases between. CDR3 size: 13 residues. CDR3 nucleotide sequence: TGTGCCAGCAGCGTAGAACTCCAAGATACGCAGTATTTT. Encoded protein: CASSVELQDTQYF.